These T cell receptor beta chains were read from a single sample in a study of blood T cell repertoires in COVID-19. Using immunoSEQ multiplex PCR, the repertoire was profiled, and TCRdb retains in-frame clones only, with some absent. The sample lists roughly 30,000 clones; 90% to 95% were seen once. The sequencing input was peripheral blood. The receptors shown here come from a man aged 60 to 69 with acute or convalescent COVID-19. Both conserved end residues are part of each CDR3. A D gene is named only where the DNA matches it firmly. Rows give clone size only sometimes, using once, few, many, or a class for an expanded clone.

d_gene,j_gene,v_gene,abundance,CDR3aa,CDR3nt
.,TRBJ2-7,TRBV6-1,once,CASRRGEGYEQYF,TGTGCCAGCAGGAGGGGGGAGGGCTACGAGCAGTACTTC
TRBD1,TRBJ1-3,TRBV19,.,CASSIQGGSSGNTIYF,TGTGCCAGTAGTATTCAGGGGGGATCATCTGGAAACACCATATATTTT
TRBD1,TRBJ2-1,TRBV6-5,.,CASRHGTGGPNEQFF,TGTGCCAGCAGACACGGGACAGGGGGACCTAATGAGCAGTTCTTC
.,TRBJ1-1,TRBV7-9,.,CASSLVYRLGNTEAFF,TGTGCCAGCAGCTTAGTTTATCGTCTCGGGAACACTGAAGCTTTCTTT
TRBD1,TRBJ2-5,TRBV2,.,CASSVTGIGETQYF,TGTGCCAGCAGTGTGACAGGGATCGGGGAGACCCAGTACTTC
.,TRBJ1-2,TRBV7-2,.,CASSLGTSYGYTF,TGTGCCAGCAGCTTAGGCACCAGTTATGGCTACACCTTC
.,TRBJ2-3,TRBV4-1,.,CASSQEGVARTQYF,TGCGCCAGCAGCCAAGAGGGTGTAGCGCGCACGCAGTATTTT
TRBD1,TRBJ2-6,TRBV11-1,.,CASSLARRTGAGANVLTF,TGTGCCAGCAGCTTAGCAAGACGGACAGGGGCTGGGGCCAACGTCCTGACTTTC
TRBD2,TRBJ2-2,TRBV11-3,.,CASSLAGAGPGELFF,TGTGCCAGCAGCTTAGCCGGAGCGGGACCCGGGGAGCTGTTTTTT
.,TRBJ2-1,TRBV7-9,.,CASSPRPPGNEQFF,TGTGCCAGCAGCCCCCGTCCCCCGGGCAATGAGCAGTTCTTC
.,TRBJ1-5,TRBV15,.,CATSRDRGARQPQHF,TGTGCCACCAGCAGAGATCGGGGGGCCAGGCAGCCCCAGCATTTT
.,TRBJ2-1,TRBV7-9,.,CASSLVGAVRGNEQFF,TGTGCCAGCAGCTTAGTTGGGGCGGTCAGGGGAAATGAGCAGTTCTTC
.,TRBJ2-1,TRBV7-9,.,CASSLWWGGSYNEQFF,TGTGCCAGCAGCTTATGGTGGGGAGGCTCCTACAATGAGCAGTTCTTC
.,TRBJ1-1,TRBV10-3,.,CAISEGGDVTEAFF,TGTGCCATCAGTGAGGGAGGGGACGTTACTGAAGCTTTCTTT
.,TRBJ1-5,TRBV3-1/TRBV3-2,once,CASSQDASSYRPQHF,TGTGCCAGCAGCCAAGATGCGTCTTCCTACCGGCCCCAGCATTTT
.,TRBJ1-5,TRBV4-1,.,CASSQRIAGNQPQHF,TGCGCCAGCAGCCAAAGGATAGCCGGCAATCAGCCCCAGCATTTT
.,TRBJ2-2,TRBV6-5,.,CASTTITGELFF,TGTGCCAGCACGACTATCACCGGGGAGCTGTTTTTT
.,TRBJ2-5,TRBV6-6,.,CASRADQETQYF,TGTGCCAGCAGGGCTGATCAAGAGACCCAGTACTTC
.,TRBJ2-5,TRBV13,.,CASSGLTQYF,TGTGCCAGCAGCGGCCTGACCCAGTACTTC
.,TRBJ1-2,TRBV13,.,CASSLLFGGANYGYTF,TGTGCCAGCAGCTTATTATTTGGGGGGGCTAACTATGGCTACACCTTC
.,TRBJ1-3,TRBV3-1/TRBV3-2,.,CASSQAVTGNTIYF,TGTGCCAGCAGCCAAGCAGTCACTGGAAACACCATATATTTT
.,TRBJ1-2,TRBV5-1,.,CASSQDRLAGYTF,TGCGCCAGCAGCCAAGACAGGCTTGCGGGCTACACCTTC
TRBD1,TRBJ2-5,TRBV24-1,.,CATSERRDRVQETQYF,TGTGCCACCAGTGAACGCCGGGACAGGGTCCAAGAGACCCAGTACTTC
.,TRBJ2-3,TRBV2,once,CASNQVFRTDTQYF,TGTGCCAGTAATCAAGTATTCCGGACAGATACGCAGTATTTT